One T cell receptor beta chain is described in this entry. Trimming took 4 bases from V and 1 from J, leaving 8 bases between them. The CDR3 loop spans 13 amino acids. CDR1 and CDR2 (germline): SGDLS, YYNGEE. Authors' data handling: From reference gene primer amplification, estimates of nucleated cell counts were derived. Repertoires were generated with immunoSEQ multiplex PCR, while TCRdb's copy carries only in-frame clones and drops some. V and J calls plus clone size are reproduced from that table; the DNA served to infer D and trimming. The sample lists under 110,000 clones, about 80% seen once, with 13% to 15% in the top ten. This entry is derived from a study of blood T cell repertoires in COVID-19. Study summary: There were acute and convalescent COVID-19 samples, and they came from the United States, Italy and Spain.

This clonotype was obtained from a woman aged 60 to 75 with acute or convalescent COVID-19. The material sequenced was peripheral blood. The V gene is TRBV9, the J gene TRBJ1-1; D remains unclear. CDR3 bases: TGTGCCAGCAGCCTGCAGCGGAACACTGAAGCTTTCTTT. As protein: CASSLQRNTEAFF.